The 6 T cell receptor beta chains given below trace back to one sample, sequenced in a study of post-analysis software for immune sequencing data. Study-wide findings and caveats: The study found TRBV5-6, TRBV5-1 and TRBV20-1 among five or six TRBV segments more frequent in patients than controls.

Incorporated into the TCR beta cDNA libraries were unique molecular identifiers, which served to reduce PCR and sequencing biases. TCRdb fed the PCR reads into MiXCR, producing one record per CDR3 protein. The data show about 540,000 distinct CDR3 sequences, with less than 40% seen just once and approximately 6% held by the top ten. These receptors have no known antigen. Sequenced material: blood. The receptors derive from a girl aged 2-17 years with multiple sclerosis.

This clonotype has only a few counts. V and J are TRBV4-2 and TRBJ2-6; a weak D match, TRBD2 (6 bases). Trimming shortened V by 4 bases and J by 1 base, and 14 bases separated the two germline ends. The CDR3 runs 17 residues. From germline, CDR1 is LGHNA and CDR2 YNFKEQ. CDR3 DNA: TGTGCCAGCAGCCCGGCGGGGCAAGGGTCTGGGGCCAACGTCCTGACTTTC. Translated, it gives CASSPAGQGSGANVLTF.

This clonotype has only a few counts. The CDR3, as DNA: TGTGCCATCAGTGAGATGGCGGGGGCCCCTAACGAGCAGTACTTC. Translation: CAISEMAGAPNEQYF. The chain is built from TRBV10-3 and TRBJ2-7, with a weak D call TRBD2 (7 bases). Per the germline V gene, CDR1 is ENHRY and CDR2 is SYGVKD. This CDR3 contains 15 residues. V was pared by 2 bases and J by 5 bases, with 16 bases between.

The chain joins TRBV11-2 to TRBJ2-7, with D possibly TRBD1 on 6 matching bases. Germline V lookup: CDR1 SGHAT, CDR2 FQNNGV. The length of the CDR3 is 14 residues. Trimming took off 6 bases at V and 3 bases at J, with 15 bases between the two ends. The CDR3 region is CASRRPGQIYEQYF. CDR3 coding DNA: TGTGCCAGCAGAAGACCAGGACAGATCTACGAGCAGTACTTC. Together with reference TRBV11-2 and TRBJ2-7, the CDR3 gives the full variable domain: EAGVAQSPRYKIIEKRQSVAFWCNPISGHATLYWYQQILGQGPKLLIQFQNNGVVDDSQLPKDRFSAERLKGVDSTLKIQPAKLEDSAVYLCASRRPGQIYEQYFGPGTRLTVT.

This sequence joins TRBV10-3 and TRBJ2-7; D is perhaps TRBD1 or TRBD2 (5 bases each). The germline gives CDR1 ENHRY, CDR2 SYGVKD. The CDR3 has 15 residues. V was pared by 4 bases and J by 0 bases, with 13 bases between. The CDR3 nucleotides are TGTGCCATCAGTGCCGGGACGCCGAGCTCCTACGAGCAGTACTTC. As protein: CAISAGTPSSYEQYF.

This clonotype was seen only a few times. CDR3 DNA sequence: TGCGCCAGCAGCAGGGACAGCCCTATGAACACTGAAGCTTTCTTT. Amino acids: CASSRDSPMNTEAFF. The genes are TRBV5-1 and TRBJ1-1; 7 bases agree with TRBD1. Germline CDR1 and CDR2: SGHRS and YFSETQ. The CDR3 loop spans 15 amino acids. J was trimmed by 0 bases and V by 4 bases; bases with no gene match: 6.

The chain has TRBV9 and TRBJ2-1; D possibly matches TRBD1 or TRBD2 (6 bases each). Germline CDR1 is SGDLS and CDR2 is YYNGEE. Trimming took 3 bases from V and 4 from J, leaving 20 bases between them. This CDR3 comprises 17 residues. The CDR3, as DNA: TGTGCCAGCAGCGCAACAAACGGGGGCGCGCTGTACAATGAGCAGTTCTTC. Translation: CASSATNGGALYNEQFF.